Sequencing of this T cell receptor beta chain was carried out in a study of Graves' ophthalmopathy and Graves' hyperthyroidism. Study results and limitations: The model forecast ophthalmopathy progression, reaching roughly 70% sensitivity and approximately 72% specificity.

As regards this clonotype: Its target is not known.

Patients were excluded if they had other autoimmune diseases or uncontrolled infections, and likewise if pregnancy or lactation applied. Orbital computed tomography, thyroid ultrasound, TRAb, serum thyroxine and clinical symptoms formed the basis of diagnosis. RNA served as the template for amplifying TCR beta CDR3 regions. Scientists carried out first-round RT-PCR using HTBI primers and then a second-round multiplex PCR. TCRdb recomputed calls from the multiplex PCR reads with MiXCR, one row per CDR3 protein. This sample has over a million distinct CDR3 sequences, with about 40% found just once. The CDR3 contains 14 residues. V lost 8 bases and J lost 2; bases outside the gene matches: 7. Germline V gene lookup returns CDR1 PRHDT and CDR2 FYEKMQ (reference sequence).

The specimen sequenced was peripheral blood or thyroid tissue (not recorded which). The rearrangement links TRBV13 to TRBJ2-7, with 9 bases that match TRBD1. The TCR was taken from an adult man with Graves' hyperthyroidism. In DNA, the CDR3 is TGTGCCAGCCACGACGGACAGGGGACCTACGAGCAGTACTTC. This encodes CASHDGQGTYEQYF.